Shown below are 3 T cell receptor beta chains from a single sample sequenced in a study of control samples from healthy donors and cancer patients. The repertoire was sequenced with immunoSEQ multiplex PCR; TCRdb's copy has only in-frame clones and lacks some. The table has 100,000 to 150,000 clones, around 90% seen once. The sample was blood. These receptors came from a man younger than 30 in good health.

The chain couples TRBV5-1 to TRBJ2-5, with D perhaps assigned TRBD1 or TRBD2 (5 bases each). The V end was cut by 0 bases, the J end by 5 bases, with 11 bases between. The V gene's germline CDR1 is SGHRS and CDR2 YFSETQ. This CDR3 has 14 residues. The CDR3 is CASSLGLRDETQYF. The DNA of the CDR3 is TGCGCCAGCAGCTTGGGGCTCAGGGACGAGACCCAGTACTTC.

This clone was picked up one time. The chain uses TRBV5-4 and TRBJ1-3, with 7 bases fitting TRBD1. V shed 1 base, J shed 2 bases, and the junction held 0 bases outside the gene matches. CDR1 is SGHNT and CDR2 is YYREEE in the germline V gene (reference sequence). The CDR3 is made up of 14 amino acids. CDR3: CASSLTGAGNTIYF. The CDR3 DNA reads as TGTGCCAGCAGCTTGACAGGGGCTGGAAACACCATATATTTT.

The rearrangement joins TRBV18 to TRBJ1-6, with no clear D. CDR1 is KGHSH and CDR2 is LQKENI in the germline V gene. There are 14 residues in the CDR3. Between the trimmed V and J ends, which lost 2 bases and 7 bases, there was a span of 9 bases. CDR3 coding DNA: TGTGCCAGCTCACCATTCGAAAAGAATTCACCCCTCCACTTT. It yields the protein CASSPFEKNSPLHF.